These 14 T cell receptor beta chains originate from one sample sequenced in a study of tumor-infiltrating lymphocytes in oesophageal squamous cell carcinoma. TCRdb itself ran the PCR reads through MiXCR, one entry per CDR3 protein. The data contain about 16,000 distinct CDR3 sequences, 45% to 50% of them seen just once; the ten biggest clones take up less than 25%. The sample consisted of esophageal tumor tissue. These receptors all stem from a male donor with esophageal squamous cell carcinoma.

This clonotype was observed many times. This chain connects TRBV5-1 to TRBJ1-5; D uncertain. V lost 2 bases to trimming and J lost 6 bases, with 9 bases between them. The germline V gene has CDR1 SGHRS and CDR2 YFSETQ. This CDR3 is built from 13 residues. CDR3 in DNA: TGCGCCAGCAGCTTCTCCCCCCGTCAGCCCCAGCATTTT. It codes for CASSFSPRQPQHF.

In the case of this clonotype: It is likely a read error, because the conserved phenylalanine at the end of the CDR3 is missing. The limits of the CDR3 on the DNA are not certain, so only TCRdb's listed CDR3 is given. The chain links TRBV12-3 or TRBV12-4 to TRBJ2-5; TRBD1 is taken as the D call from the table, unchecked against the DNA. The CDR3 length is 15 residues, termini included. CDR3: CASSPGVASPLHFGA.

This clonotype was seen many times. This chain joins TRBV10-1 and TRBJ2-7; D is perhaps TRBD1 or TRBD2 (5 bases each). This CDR3 is 14 amino acids long. Between the trimmed V and J ends, which lost 6 bases and 7 bases, there was a span of 19 bases. Germline V CDR1 and CDR2: WNHNN, SYGVQD (reference sequence). The CDR3 nucleotides read TGCGCCAGCAGCGAGGGGACCCACAACAATGAGCAGTACTTC. Translating gives CASSEGTHNNEQYF.

This clonotype has at least ten counts. CDR3 sequence: CASSLEQGGYNEQYF. The CDR3 DNA reads TGTGCCAGCAGCTTAGAACAGGGGGGTTACAATGAGCAGTACTTC. This chain links TRBV11-3 with TRBJ2-7; 8 positions agree with TRBD1. The CDR3 is 15 amino acids. The V and J ends lost 0 bases and 7 bases, in that order; junction bases with no gene match: 8. The V gene's germline CDR1 is SGHNT and CDR2 YENEEA.

V and J are TRBV7-6 and TRBJ2-3, with D maybe TRBD2 (6 bases). Germline V CDR1 and CDR2: SGHVS, FNYEAQ. CDR3 length equals 16 residues. V lost 6 bases and J 0 bases, leaving 16 bases between the germline ends. The chain's CDR3 is CASSPKIAASTDTQYF. The CDR3 DNA reads TGTGCCAGCAGTCCGAAAATAGCGGCTAGCACAGATACGCAGTATTTT. Complete variable domain (other parts from reference TRBV7-6 and TRBJ2-3): GAGVSQSPRYKVTKRGQDVALRCDPISGHVSLYWYRQALGQGPEFLTYFNYEAQQDKSGLPNDRFSAERPEGSISTLTIQRTEQRDSAMYRCASSPKIAASTDTQYFGPGTRLTVL.

This clonotype was found many times. The chain recombines TRBV7-2 with TRBJ2-1, with 7 positions matching TRBD2. The germline CDR1 and CDR2 sequences are SGHTA and FQGNSA. The CDR3 covers 15 residues. Trimming at V came to 5 bases and at J to 4 bases, leaving 8 bases not matched to a gene. The CDR3 sequence is CASSSGLVGYNEQFF. The CDR3 DNA sequence: TGTGCCAGCAGCAGCGGACTAGTTGGGTACAATGAGCAGTTCTTC.

The chain joins TRBV12-3 or TRBV12-4 to TRBJ2-7, with D perhaps TRBD1 (5 bases). This CDR3 has 13 residues. V was clipped by 6 bases and J by 1 base, with 10 bases between them. CDR3 sequence (DNA): TGTGCCAGCAGCGTGACAGCATCCTACGAGCAGTACTTC. Encoded protein: CASSVTASYEQYF.

This clonotype has more than one count but fewer than ten. The chain recombines TRBV19 with TRBJ2-7, with unresolved D. Trimming took 5 bases from V and 1 from J, leaving 12 bases between them. The CDR3 contains 14 residues. Germline V CDR1 and CDR2: LNHDA, SQIVND (reference sequence). The chain's CDR3 is CASSPQPDSYEQYF. DNA for the CDR3: TGTGCCAGTAGTCCGCAGCCAGATTCCTACGAGCAGTACTTC.

The genes are TRBV7-2 and TRBJ2-7, with D unclear. Germline V lookup: CDR1 SGHTA, CDR2 FQGNSA. CDR3 length equals 13 residues. V lost 2 bases and J 3 bases, leaving 8 bases between the germline ends. In DNA form, the CDR3 reads TGTGCCAGCAGCTTACTCCGAGACTACGAGCAGTACTTC. As protein: CASSLLRDYEQYF.

This clonotype was counted a few times. The chain is built from TRBV7-6 and TRBJ1-3; TRBD1 matches 8 bases. Germline assignment: CDR1 SGHVS and CDR2 FNYEAQ. The CDR3 runs 16 residues. The V segment lost 1 base and the J segment 4 bases; nucleotides outside the gene matches: 6. This chain's CDR3 is CASSLGPGTGGNTIYF. For the CDR3, the DNA is TGTGCCAGCAGCTTAGGGCCCGGGACAGGAGGAAACACCATATATTTT.

In DNA form, the CDR3 reads TGTGCCAGCAGCTTACACAACACTGAAGCTTTCTTT. Its translation is CASSLHNTEAFF. The chain recombines TRBV7-2 with TRBJ2-3; D uncertain. Judging by the DNA end, TRBJ1-1 fits better; the J call may be wrong. CDR1 is SGHTA, CDR2 FQGNSA, per germline. This CDR3 comprises 12 residues.

This CDR3 is CASSLRRDTSNQPQHF. The CDR3 DNA reads as TGTGCCAGCAGCTTAAGGAGGGATACGAGCAATCAGCCCCAGCATTTT. The chain employs TRBV7-8 and TRBJ1-5; D is undetermined. The CDR3 totals 16 residues. V lost 2 bases and J lost 1, with 12 bases in between. Germline lookup yields CDR1 SGHVS and CDR2 FQNEAQ.

DNA of the CDR3: TGTGCCAGCAAGGCGGGGCTCGGGGGCCGTGACCAAGAGACCCAGTACTTC. This sequence encodes CASKAGLGGRDQETQYF. The V and J genes are TRBV7-2 and TRBJ2-5; D could derive from TRBD1 or TRBD2 (6 bases each). V lost 7 bases and J 0 bases, leaving 21 bases between the germline ends. The CDR3 spans 17 residues. The germline V gene encodes CDR1 SGHTA and CDR2 FQGNSA.

As for this clonotype: No conserved phenylalanine or tryptophan is present at the end of the CDR3, so a read error is the likely explanation. This rearrangement joins TRBV7-2 to TRBJ2-1; a possible D gene is TRBD1 (6 bases). The tail of the sequence fits TRBJ1-2 better, so the J call may be wrong. Germline lookup yields CDR1 SGHTA and CDR2 FQGNSA. This CDR3 is 13 amino acids long. DNA for the CDR3: TGTGCCAGCACGGGAAGAGGGGGCTATGGCTACACCTAT. Translation gives CASTGRGGYGYTY.